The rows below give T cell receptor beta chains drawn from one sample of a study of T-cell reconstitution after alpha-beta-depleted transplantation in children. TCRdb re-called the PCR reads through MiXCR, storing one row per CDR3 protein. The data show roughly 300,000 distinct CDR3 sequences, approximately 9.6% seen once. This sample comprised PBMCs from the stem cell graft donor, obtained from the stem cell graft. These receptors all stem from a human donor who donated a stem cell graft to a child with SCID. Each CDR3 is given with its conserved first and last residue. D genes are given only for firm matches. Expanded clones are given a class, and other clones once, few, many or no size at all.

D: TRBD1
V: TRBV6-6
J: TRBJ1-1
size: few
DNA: TGTGCCAGCAGTTACAGGGGGCCCACTGAAGCTTTCTTT
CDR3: CASSYRGPTEAFF

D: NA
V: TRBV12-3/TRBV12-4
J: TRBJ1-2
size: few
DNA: TGTGCCAGCAGTTTTTCTGGGCACGTCCTGGGCTATGGCTACACCTTC
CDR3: CASSFSGHVLGYGYTF

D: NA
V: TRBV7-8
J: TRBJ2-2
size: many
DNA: TGTGCCAGCAGCCCCCCGTGGGCCGGGGAGCTGTTTTTT
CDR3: CASSPPWAGELFF

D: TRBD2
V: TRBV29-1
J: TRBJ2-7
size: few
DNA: TGCAGCGTCCGGGAGACTAGCGGGGGATACTACGAGCAGTACTTC
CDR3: CSVRETSGGYYEQYF

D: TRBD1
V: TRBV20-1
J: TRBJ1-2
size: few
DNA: TGCAGTGCTATATCGACAGGGTCCTATGGCTACACCTTC
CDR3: CSAISTGSYGYTF

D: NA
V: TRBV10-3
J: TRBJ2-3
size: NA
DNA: TGTGCCATCAGACCACAGGAGACAGATACGCAGTATTTT
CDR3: CAIRPQETDTQYF

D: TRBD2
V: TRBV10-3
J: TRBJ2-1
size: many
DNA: TGTGCCATCAGTCCACTCCGGACTAGCGGGGGGAATTCCTACAATGAGCAGTTCTTC
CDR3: CAISPLRTSGGNSYNEQFF

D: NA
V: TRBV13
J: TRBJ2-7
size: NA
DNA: TGTGCCAGCAGCTTAGGACAGTGGAGGCTCTACGAGCAGTACTTC
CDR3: CASSLGQWRLYEQYF

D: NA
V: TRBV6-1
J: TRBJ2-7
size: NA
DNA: TGTGCCAGCAGTCAGGGGGGAGCAGGGTACTACGAGCAGTACTTC
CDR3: CASSQGGAGYYEQYF

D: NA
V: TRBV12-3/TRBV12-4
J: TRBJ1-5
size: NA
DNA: TGTGCCAGCAGTTTAAATAATCAGCCCCAGCATTTT
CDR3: CASSLNNQPQHF

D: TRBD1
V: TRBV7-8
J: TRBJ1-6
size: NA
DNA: TGTGCCACCCTAAGACCCGGGACAGCGAATTCACCCCTCCACTTT
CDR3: CATLRPGTANSPLHF

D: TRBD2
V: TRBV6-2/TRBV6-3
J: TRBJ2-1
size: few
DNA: TGTGCCAGCCACGGGACTAGCGGGGGCTCCTACAATGAGCAGTTCTTC
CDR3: CASHGTSGGSYNEQFF

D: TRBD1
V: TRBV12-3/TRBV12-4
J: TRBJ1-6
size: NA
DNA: TGTGCCAGCAGGGGGGCCGGGACAGACTTTTCACCCCTCCACTTT
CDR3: CASRGAGTDFSPLHF

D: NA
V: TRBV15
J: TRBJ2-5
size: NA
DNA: TGTGCCACCAGCAGAGATCGGTCTTCCGCGGGGGAGACCCAGTACTTC
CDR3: CATSRDRSSAGETQYF

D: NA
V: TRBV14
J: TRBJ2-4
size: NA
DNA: TGTGCCAGCAGCCTACGACTGGAACACCCCCTTGGAAACATTCAGTACTTC
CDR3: CASSLRLEHPLGNIQYF

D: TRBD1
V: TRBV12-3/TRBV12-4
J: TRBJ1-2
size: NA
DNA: TGTGCCAGCAGGGACAGGGCCCGCGGCTACACCTTC
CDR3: CASRDRARGYTF

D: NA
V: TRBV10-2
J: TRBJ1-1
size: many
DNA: TGCGCCAGCACTTCAGGCCGGACTGAAGCTTTCTTT
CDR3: CASTSGRTEAFF

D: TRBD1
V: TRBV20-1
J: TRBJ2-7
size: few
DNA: TGCAGTGCTAGTACAGGGGTGTACGAGCAGTACTTC
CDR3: CSASTGVYEQYF

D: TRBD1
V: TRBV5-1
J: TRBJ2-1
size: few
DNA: TGCGCCAGCAGACCCGATGGGACAGGAGGCTCCGGGGAGCAGTTCTTC
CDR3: CASRPDGTGGSGEQFF

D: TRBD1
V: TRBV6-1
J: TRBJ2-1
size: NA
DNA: TGTGCCAGCAGGGCCGGGACAGGGAGACACAATGAGCAGTTCTTC
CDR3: CASRAGTGRHNEQFF

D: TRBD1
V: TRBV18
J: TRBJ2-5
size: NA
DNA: TGTGCCAGCTCTCAGACAGGGGGAAGAACGGGAGAGACCCAGTACTTC
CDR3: CASSQTGGRTGETQYF

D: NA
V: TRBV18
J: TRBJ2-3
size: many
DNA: TGTGCCAGCTCACCAAACTCTGGGGATACGCAGTATTTT
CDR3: CASSPNSGDTQYF

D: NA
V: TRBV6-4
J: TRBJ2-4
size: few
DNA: TGTGCCACCCTACCCGCCAAAAACATTCAGTACTTC
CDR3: CATLPAKNIQYF

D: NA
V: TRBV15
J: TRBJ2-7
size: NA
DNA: TGTGCCACCAGCAAGGACACTACCTACGAGCAGTACTTC
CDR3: CATSKDTTYEQYF

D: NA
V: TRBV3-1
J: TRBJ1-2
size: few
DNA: TGTGCCAGCAGCCAAAGGGGAAACTATGGCTACACCTTC
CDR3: CASSQRGNYGYTF

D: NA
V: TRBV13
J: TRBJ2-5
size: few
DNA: TGTGCCAGCAGCTTTGTCCAGCGGAAAGAGACCCAGTACTTC
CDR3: CASSFVQRKETQYF